Only a few counts were recorded for the clone carrying this T cell receptor (beta chain). The template was RNA from unsorted bulk tissue. This entry belongs to a study of tumor and adjacent non-tumor tissue in lung cancer. Study-level information: Some 4.2 million productive TCRbeta reads were obtained per sample on average.

The library came from three nested PCR rounds adapted from ARM-PCR protocols. TCRdb redid the calling of the multiplex PCR reads with MiXCR, one entry per CDR3 protein. The repertoire consists of approximately 130,000 distinct CDR3 sequences, with 55% to 75% occurring once and the leading ten covering about 13%. The germline V and J ends were trimmed by 2 bases and 5 bases, with 27 bases remaining between them. This CDR3 comprises 19 residues. Germline CDR1 is MNHEY and CDR2 is SVGEGT. The sequenced material came from lung tumor tissue. The source is a man younger than 45 with non-small cell lung cancer. This chain joins TRBV6-2 or TRBV6-3 and TRBJ2-5; a possible D gene is TRBD2 (5 bases). The DNA of the CDR3 is TGTGCCAGCAGTTACGGGCCGACTAATAGAAGAATTTCTGCGGAGACCCAGTACTTC. Translation gives CASSYGPTNRRISAETQYF.